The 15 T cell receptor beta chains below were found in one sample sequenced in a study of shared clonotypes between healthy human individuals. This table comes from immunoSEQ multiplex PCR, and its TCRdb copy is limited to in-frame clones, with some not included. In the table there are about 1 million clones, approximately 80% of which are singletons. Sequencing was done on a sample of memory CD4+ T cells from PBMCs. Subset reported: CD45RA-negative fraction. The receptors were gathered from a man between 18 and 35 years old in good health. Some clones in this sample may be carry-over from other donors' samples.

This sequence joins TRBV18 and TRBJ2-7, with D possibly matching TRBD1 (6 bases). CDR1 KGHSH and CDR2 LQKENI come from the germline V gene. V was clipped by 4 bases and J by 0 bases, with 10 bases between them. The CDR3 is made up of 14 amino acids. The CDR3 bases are TGTGCCAGCTCACTAGACAGGACCTCCTACGAGCAGTACTTC. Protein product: CASSLDRTSYEQYF.

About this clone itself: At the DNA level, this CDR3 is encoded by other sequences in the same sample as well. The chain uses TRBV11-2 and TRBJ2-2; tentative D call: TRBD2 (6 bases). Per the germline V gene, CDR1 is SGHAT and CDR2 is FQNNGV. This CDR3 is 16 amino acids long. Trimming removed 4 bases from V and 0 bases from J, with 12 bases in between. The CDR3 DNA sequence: TGTGCCAGCAGCTCCCGCGGGGCGACGAACACCGGGGAGCTGTTTTTT. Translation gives CASSSRGATNTGELFF.

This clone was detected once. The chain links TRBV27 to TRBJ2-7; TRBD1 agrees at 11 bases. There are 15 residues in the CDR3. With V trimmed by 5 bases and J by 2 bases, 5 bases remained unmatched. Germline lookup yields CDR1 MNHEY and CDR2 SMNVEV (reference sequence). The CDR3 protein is CASSKPGQGAYEQYF. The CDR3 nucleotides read TGTGCCAGCAGTAAGCCGGGACAGGGGGCCTACGAGCAGTACTTC.

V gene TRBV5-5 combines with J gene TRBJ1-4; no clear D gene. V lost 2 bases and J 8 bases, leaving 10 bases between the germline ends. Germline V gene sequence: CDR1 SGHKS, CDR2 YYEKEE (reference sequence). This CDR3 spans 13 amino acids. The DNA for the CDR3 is TGTGCCAGCAGCTTCGGAGGAATCGAAAAACTGTTTTTT. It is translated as CASSFGGIEKLFF.

The CDR3 is CASIQPSAGGSYEQYF. The CDR3 DNA follows: TGTGCCAGCATTCAGCCCTCAGCGGGGGGTTCCTACGAGCAGTACTTC. The V call is TRBV28, the J call TRBJ2-7, with 9 bases aligning to TRBD2. V was pared by 7 bases and J by 1 base, with 11 bases of the junction left unmatched. The CDR3 covers 16 residues. Germline assignment: CDR1 MDHEN and CDR2 SYDVKM. The complete variable domain, with remaining parts taken from reference TRBV28 and TRBJ2-7, reads DVKVTQSSRYLVKRTGEKVFLECVQDMDHENMFWYRQDPGLGLRLIYFSYDVKMKEKGDIPEGYSVSREKKERFSLILESASTNQTSMYLCASIQPSAGGSYEQYFGPGTRLTVT.

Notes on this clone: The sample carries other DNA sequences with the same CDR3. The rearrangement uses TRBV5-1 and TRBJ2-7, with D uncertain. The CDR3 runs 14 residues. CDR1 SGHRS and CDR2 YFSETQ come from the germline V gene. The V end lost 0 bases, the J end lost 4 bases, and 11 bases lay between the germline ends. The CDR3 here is CASSLVTPPYEQYF. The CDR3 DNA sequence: TGCGCCAGCAGCTTGGTGACACCACCATACGAGCAGTACTTC.

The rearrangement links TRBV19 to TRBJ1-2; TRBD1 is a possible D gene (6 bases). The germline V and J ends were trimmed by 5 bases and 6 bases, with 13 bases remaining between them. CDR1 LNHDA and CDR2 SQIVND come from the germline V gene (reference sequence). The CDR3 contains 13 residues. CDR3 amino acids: CASSVAGVDGYTF. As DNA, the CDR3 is TGTGCCAGTAGTGTCGCAGGGGTTGATGGCTACACCTTC.

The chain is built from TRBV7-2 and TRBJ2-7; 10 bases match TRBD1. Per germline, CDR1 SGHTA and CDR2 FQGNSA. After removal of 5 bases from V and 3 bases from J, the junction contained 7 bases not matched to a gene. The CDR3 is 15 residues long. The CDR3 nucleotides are TGTGCCAGCAGCCGATCCGGGACAGGGGTCTACGAGCAGTACTTC. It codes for CASSRSGTGVYEQYF.

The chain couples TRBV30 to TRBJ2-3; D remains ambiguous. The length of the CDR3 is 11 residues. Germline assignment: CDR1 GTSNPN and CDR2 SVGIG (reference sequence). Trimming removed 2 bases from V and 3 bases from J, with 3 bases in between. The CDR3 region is CAWSPTDTQYF. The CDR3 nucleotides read TGTGCCTGGAGTCCGACAGATACGCAGTATTTT. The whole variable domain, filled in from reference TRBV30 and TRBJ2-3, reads SQTIHQWPATLVQPVGSPLSLECTVEGTSNPNLYWYRQAAGRGLQLLFYSVGIGQISSEVPQNLSASRPQDRQFILSSKKLLLSDSGFYLCAWSPTDTQYFGPGTRLTVL.

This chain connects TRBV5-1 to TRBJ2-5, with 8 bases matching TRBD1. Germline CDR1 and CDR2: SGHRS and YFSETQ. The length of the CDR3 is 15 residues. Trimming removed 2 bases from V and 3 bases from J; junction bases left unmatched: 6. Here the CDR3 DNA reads TGCGCCAGCAGCTTACTCCGGGACAGGAAAGAGACCCAGTACTTC. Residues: CASSLLRDRKETQYF.

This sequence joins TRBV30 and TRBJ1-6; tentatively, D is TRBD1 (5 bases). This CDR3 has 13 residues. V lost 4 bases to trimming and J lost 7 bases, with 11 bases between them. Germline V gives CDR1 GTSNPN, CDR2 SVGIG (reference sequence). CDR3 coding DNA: TGTGCCTGGACGGGACGGCGCAATTCACCCCTCCACTTT. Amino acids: CAWTGRRNSPLHF.

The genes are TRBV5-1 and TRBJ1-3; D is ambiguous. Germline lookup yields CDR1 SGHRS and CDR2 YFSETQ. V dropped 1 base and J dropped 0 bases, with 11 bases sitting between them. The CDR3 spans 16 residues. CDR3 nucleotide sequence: TGCGCCAGCAGCTTGACAGTCCCGAGCTCTGGAAACACCATATATTTT. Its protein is CASSLTVPSSGNTIYF.

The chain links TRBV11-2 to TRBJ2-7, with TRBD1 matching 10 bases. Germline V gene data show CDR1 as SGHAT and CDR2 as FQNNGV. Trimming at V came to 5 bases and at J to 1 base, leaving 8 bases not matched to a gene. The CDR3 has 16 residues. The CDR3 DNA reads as TGTGCCAGCAGCCGGCTCCGGGACAGGGGTTCCTACGAGCAGTACTTC. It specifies CASSRLRDRGSYEQYF. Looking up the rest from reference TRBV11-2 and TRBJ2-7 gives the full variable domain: EAGVAQSPRYKIIEKRQSVAFWCNPISGHATLYWYQQILGQGPKLLIQFQNNGVVDDSQLPKDRFSAERLKGVDSTLKIQPAKLEDSAVYLCASSRLRDRGSYEQYFGPGTRLTVT.

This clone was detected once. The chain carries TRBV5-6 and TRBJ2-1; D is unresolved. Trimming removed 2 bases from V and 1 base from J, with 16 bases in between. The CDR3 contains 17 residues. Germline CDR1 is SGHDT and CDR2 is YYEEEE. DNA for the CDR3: TGTGCCAGCAGCTTCGGCCGGCCCGGCGGATCCTACAATGAGCAGTTCTTC. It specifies CASSFGRPGGSYNEQFF.

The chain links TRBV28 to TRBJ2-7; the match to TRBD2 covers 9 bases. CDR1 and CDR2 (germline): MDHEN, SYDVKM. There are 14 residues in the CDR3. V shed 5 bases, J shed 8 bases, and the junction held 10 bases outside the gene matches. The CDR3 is CASSTLAGTSQQYF. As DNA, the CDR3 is TGTGCCAGCAGTACACTAGCGGGCACCTCTCAGCAGTACTTC.